This T cell receptor beta chain is drawn from a study of blood T cells in healthy people across ages. Healthy Caucasian individuals from Russia aged about 6 to 90 served as donors. Ten milliliters of peripheral blood were drawn from each donor. V gave up 5 bases and J gave up 7 bases; unmatched junction bases: 7. This CDR3 contains 13 residues. CDR1 LNHDA and CDR2 SQIVND come from the germline V gene (reference sequence). Alongside a J-beta primer mix, a sample-barcoded 5' primer served in a second PCR lasting about 6 to 12 cycles. TCRdb passed the 5' RACE reads through MiXCR, listing each CDR3 protein once. The data show 730,000 or so distinct CDR3 sequences, 40% to 45% seen once.

The sequenced sample was blood. The clonotype originates from a man of 80 years or more in good health. The chain carries TRBV19 and TRBJ2-7; 8 bases agree with TRBD2. The CDR3 DNA is TGTGCCAGTAGTGGCGGGAGGCTGGGGGAGCAGTACTTC. It is translated as CASSGGRLGEQYF.